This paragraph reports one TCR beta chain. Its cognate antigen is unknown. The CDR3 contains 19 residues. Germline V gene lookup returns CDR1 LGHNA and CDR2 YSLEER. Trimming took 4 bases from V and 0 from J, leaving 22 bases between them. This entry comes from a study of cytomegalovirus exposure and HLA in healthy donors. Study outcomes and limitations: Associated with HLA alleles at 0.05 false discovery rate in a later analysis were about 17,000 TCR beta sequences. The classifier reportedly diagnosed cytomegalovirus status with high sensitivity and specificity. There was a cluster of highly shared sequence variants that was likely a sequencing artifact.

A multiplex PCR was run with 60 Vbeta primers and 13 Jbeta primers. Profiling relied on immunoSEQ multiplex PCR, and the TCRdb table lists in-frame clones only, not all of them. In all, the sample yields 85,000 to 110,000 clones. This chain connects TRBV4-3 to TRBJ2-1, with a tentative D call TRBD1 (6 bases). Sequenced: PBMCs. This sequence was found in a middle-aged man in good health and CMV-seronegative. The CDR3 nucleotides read TGCGCCAGCAGCCCCACAAGTCCGAGACAGGCGATCTCCTACAATGAGCAGTTCTTC. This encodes CASSPTSPRQAISYNEQFF.